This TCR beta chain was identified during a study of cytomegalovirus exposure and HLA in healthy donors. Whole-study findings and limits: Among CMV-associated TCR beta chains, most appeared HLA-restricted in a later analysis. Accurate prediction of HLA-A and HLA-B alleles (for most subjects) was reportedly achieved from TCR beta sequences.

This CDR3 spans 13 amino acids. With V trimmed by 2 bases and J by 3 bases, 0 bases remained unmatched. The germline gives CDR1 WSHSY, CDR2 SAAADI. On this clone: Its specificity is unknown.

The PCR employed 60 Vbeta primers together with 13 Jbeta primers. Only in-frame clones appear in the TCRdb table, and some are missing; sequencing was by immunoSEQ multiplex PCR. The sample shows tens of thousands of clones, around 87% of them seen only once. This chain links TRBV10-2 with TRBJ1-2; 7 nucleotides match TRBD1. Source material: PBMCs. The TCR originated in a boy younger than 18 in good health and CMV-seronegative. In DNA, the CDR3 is TGCGCCAGCAGTGAGACAGGGGACTATGGCTACACCTTC. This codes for CASSETGDYGYTF.